The sequence of this T cell receptor (beta chain) was determined in a study of human T cells and chemical hapten exposure. Study summary: Minor pooled library volume differences mainly drove per-sample TCR yield variation. Whole-study findings and limits: Unchanged with DPC sensitization were TCRs above 1 in 1000 frequency.

Individual cDNA molecules (in the library) carried attached unique molecular identifiers. Per the original methods: Between about 23,224 and 700,000 TCRs appeared in each sample, and the median stood at around 92,000. TCRdb reanalysed the 5' RACE reads using MiXCR and keeps one entry per CDR3 protein. These V and J calls are TCRdb output, not the study's own analysis. The data contain around 100,000 distinct CDR3 sequences, around a fifth of them singletons. As to this clonotype: Antigen specificity is unknown.

The study extracted total RNA from unfractionated whole blood. CDR1 SGDLS and CDR2 YYNGEE come from the germline V gene. The CDR3 extends over 14 amino acids. The V end was cut by 3 bases, the J end by 0 bases, with 8 bases between. The rearrangement links TRBV9 to TRBJ2-3; possible D gene TRBD1, 5 bases. This clonotype was obtained from a human donor in good health. The CDR3, as DNA: TGTGCCAGCAGCGGGACACACAGCACAGATACGCAGTATTTT. It translates to CASSGTHSTDTQYF. Based on the CDR3 plus reference TRBV9 and TRBJ2-3, the full variable domain is DSGVTQTPKHLITATGQRVTLRCSPRSGDLSVYWYQQSLDQGLQFLIQYYNGEERAKGNILERFSAQQFPDLHSELNLSSLELGDSALYFCASSGTHSTDTQYFGPGTRLTVL.